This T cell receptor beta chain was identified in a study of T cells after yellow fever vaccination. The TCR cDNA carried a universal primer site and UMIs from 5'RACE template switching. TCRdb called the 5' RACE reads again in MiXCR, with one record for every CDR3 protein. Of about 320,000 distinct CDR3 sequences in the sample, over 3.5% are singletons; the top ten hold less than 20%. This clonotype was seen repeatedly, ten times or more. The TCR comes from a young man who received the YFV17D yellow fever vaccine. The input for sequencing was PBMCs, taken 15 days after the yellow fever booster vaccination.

DNA of the CDR3: TGCAGCGTTGAAGATCCCAGGGCCAGTAGGGATGGCTACACCTTC. Translated, it gives CSVEDPRASRDGYTF. The chain has TRBV29-1 and TRBJ1-2; D is possibly TRBD1 (5 bases). There are 15 residues in the CDR3. Germline V gene data show CDR1 as SQVTM and CDR2 as ANQGSEA. V lost 0 bases, J lost 6 bases, and 17 bases lay in between.